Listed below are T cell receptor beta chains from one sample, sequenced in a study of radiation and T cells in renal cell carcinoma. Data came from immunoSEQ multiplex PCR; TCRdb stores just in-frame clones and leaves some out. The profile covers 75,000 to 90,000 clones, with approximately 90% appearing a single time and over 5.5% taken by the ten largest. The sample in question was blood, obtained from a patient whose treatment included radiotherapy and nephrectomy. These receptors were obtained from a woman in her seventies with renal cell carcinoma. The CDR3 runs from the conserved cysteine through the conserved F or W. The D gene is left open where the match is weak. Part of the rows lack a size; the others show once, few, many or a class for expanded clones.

CDR3: CASNTGGFNTEAFF; DNA: TGTGCCAGCAATACAGGGGGCTTCAACACTGAAGCTTTCTTT; D: TRBD1; V: TRBV2; J: TRBJ1-1; size: .
CDR3: CASSRDLSSYEQYF; DNA: TGTGCCAGCAGCCGGGACCTCAGCTCCTACGAGCAGTACTTC; D: .; V: TRBV4-2; J: TRBJ2-7; size: .
CDR3: CASSPGQGNYGYTF; DNA: TGTGCCAGCAGCCCGGGACAGGGGAACTATGGCTACACCTTC; D: TRBD1; V: TRBV27; J: TRBJ1-2; size: once
CDR3: CASSLHGDRVLGKLFF; DNA: TGTGCCAGCAGTCTCCACGGGGACAGGGTCCTCGGAAAACTGTTTTTT; D: TRBD1; V: TRBV28; J: TRBJ1-4; size: .
CDR3: CASSLWRNEKLFF; DNA: TGTGCCAGCAGCTTGTGGCGTAATGAAAAACTGTTTTTT; D: .; V: TRBV5-6; J: TRBJ1-4; size: .
CDR3: CASRLAGFGTDTQYF; DNA: TGTGCCAGCAGGTTAGCGGGGTTTGGTACAGATACGCAGTATTTT; D: TRBD2; V: TRBV7-2; J: TRBJ2-3; size: .
CDR3: CASSLGSGYYEQYF; DNA: TGTGCCAGCAGCTTAGGATCTGGGTACTACGAGCAGTACTTC; D: .; V: TRBV13; J: TRBJ2-7; size: .
CDR3: CASSEDLPWEKLFF; DNA: TGTGCCAGCAGCGAGGACCTACCTTGGGAAAAACTGTTTTTT; D: .; V: TRBV11-2; J: TRBJ1-4; size: .
CDR3: CASSLSDQPQHF; DNA: TGTGCCAGCAGCCTTAGTGATCAGCCCCAGCATTTT; D: .; V: TRBV5-6; J: TRBJ1-5; size: .
CDR3: CASSIAGGTEAFF; DNA: TGTGCCAGTAGTATAGCCGGGGGCACTGAAGCTTTCTTT; D: .; V: TRBV19; J: TRBJ1-1; size: few
CDR3: CASSLVGGEKLFF; DNA: TGTGCCAGCAGCTTAGTGGGTGGTGAAAAACTGTTTTTT; D: .; V: TRBV7-2; J: TRBJ1-4; size: .
CDR3: CASSMGYTEAFF; DNA: TGTGCCAGTAGTATGGGGTACACTGAAGCTTTCTTT; D: .; V: TRBV19; J: TRBJ1-1; size: .
CDR3: CASSFWSGIMNTEAFF; DNA: TGTGCCAGCAGCTTCTGGTCAGGGATCATGAACACTGAAGCTTTCTTT; D: .; V: TRBV5-6; J: TRBJ1-1; size: few
CDR3: CASSPGGAGGEKLFF; DNA: TGTGCCAGCAGCCCAGGGGGCGCCGGTGGTGAAAAACTGTTTTTT; D: TRBD1; V: TRBV9; J: TRBJ1-4; size: .
CDR3: CASSEWGGRKNIQYF; DNA: TGTGCCAGCAGTGAATGGGGGGGCCGCAAAAACATTCAGTACTTC; D: .; V: TRBV6-1; J: TRBJ2-4; size: once
CDR3: CASSKTGTVGEKLFF; DNA: TGTGCCAGCAGTAAAACCGGGACAGTGGGTGAAAAACTGTTTTTT; D: TRBD1; V: TRBV2; J: TRBJ1-4; size: .
CDR3: CASSLRDLRGYTF; DNA: TGTGCCAGCAGCCTCAGGGATTTGAGAGGCTACACCTTC; D: .; V: TRBV7-2; J: TRBJ1-2; size: .
CDR3: CASSLGGGVQETQYF; DNA: TGTGCCAGCAGCTTAGGGGGTGGGGTTCAAGAGACCCAGTACTTC; D: .; V: TRBV11-3; J: TRBJ2-5; size: .
CDR3: CATSRDPGQSNTEAFF; DNA: TGTGCCACCAGCAGAGACCCCGGACAGTCGAACACTGAAGCTTTCTTT; D: .; V: TRBV15; J: TRBJ1-1; size: .
CDR3: CARGTGAADTQYF; DNA: TGTGCCCGGGGGACAGGGGCTGCAGATACGCAGTATTTT; D: TRBD1; V: TRBV30; J: TRBJ2-3; size: .
CDR3: CASSHPTIPYGTDTQYF; DNA: TGTGCCAGCAGCCATCCAACTATTCCCTATGGCACAGATACGCAGTATTTT; D: .; V: TRBV14; J: TRBJ2-3; size: .
CDR3: CASAWGAGAFETQYF; DNA: TGTGCCAGCGCCTGGGGAGCGGGGGCGTTCGAGACCCAGTACTTC; D: TRBD2; V: TRBV7-8; J: TRBJ2-5; size: .
CDR3: CASSLTGSHGYTF; DNA: TGTGCCAGCAGCCTGACAGGTTCACATGGCTACACCTTC; D: .; V: TRBV7-9; J: TRBJ1-2; size: once
CDR3: CASSPTGGNTGELFF; DNA: TGTGCTAGCAGCCCGACAGGGGGGAACACCGGGGAGCTGTTTTTT; D: TRBD1; V: TRBV7-7; J: TRBJ2-2; size: .
CDR3: CASSVGAEETQYF; DNA: TGTGCCAGCAGCGTAGGAGCGGAGGAGACCCAGTACTTC; D: .; V: TRBV9; J: TRBJ2-5; size: .
CDR3: CATQVRDNFNQPQHF; DNA: TGTGCCACCCAAGTTAGGGACAACTTCAATCAGCCCCAGCATTTT; D: .; V: TRBV6-1; J: TRBJ1-5; size: .
CDR3: CASSSGASGVHNQPQHF; DNA: TGTGCCAGCAGCTCCGGAGCCTCAGGGGTCCACAATCAGCCCCAGCATTTT; D: .; V: TRBV11-2; J: TRBJ1-5; size: .
CDR3: CASSTGYTEAFF; DNA: TGTGCCAGCAGTACAGGGTACACTGAAGCTTTCTTT; D: .; V: TRBV27; J: TRBJ1-1; size: .
CDR3: CASSQEYNEQFF; DNA: TGTGCCAGCAGCCAAGAATACAATGAGCAGTTCTTC; D: .; V: TRBV5-6; J: TRBJ2-1; size: .
CDR3: CASSLAGGSYEQYF; DNA: TGTGCCAGCAGCTTAGCGGGTGGATCATACGAGCAGTACTTC; D: .; V: TRBV7-9; J: TRBJ2-7; size: .
CDR3: CASSTTQNLYNSPLHF; DNA: TGTGCCAGCAGTACAACTCAGAATCTTTATAATTCACCCCTCCACTTT; D: .; V: TRBV27; J: TRBJ1-6; size: .
CDR3: CASSLVRIKETQYF; DNA: TGTGCCAGCAGCTTAGTTAGAATCAAAGAGACCCAGTACTTC; D: .; V: TRBV7-2; J: TRBJ2-5; size: .
CDR3: CASSQERLNQPQHF; DNA: TGCGCCAGCAGCCAAGAACGGTTAAATCAGCCCCAGCATTTT; D: .; V: TRBV4-1; J: TRBJ1-5; size: .